What follows are 14 T cell receptor beta chains derived from one specimen sequenced in a study of blood T cell repertoires in COVID-19. The protocol was immunoSEQ multiplex PCR, while the TCRdb copy is restricted to in-frame clones and leaves out a portion. This repertoire shows about 90,000 clones, 89% found once; its top ten account for about 2.5%. What was sequenced was peripheral blood. The source is a man aged 45-60 years with COVID-19, enrolled during active disease.

The V gene is TRBV6-5, the J gene TRBJ1-1; D gene ambiguous. The germline gives CDR1 MNHEY, CDR2 SVGAGI. This CDR3 spans 10 amino acids. V lost 6 bases and J lost 6, with 5 bases in between. The CDR3 region has the DNA TGTGCCAGCAGAGGAGCTGAAGCTTTCTTT. This sequence encodes CASRGAEAFF.

The gene calls are TRBV4-2 and TRBJ1-6; D unresolved. The germline V and J ends were trimmed by 1 base and 0 bases, with 13 bases remaining between them. The CDR3 spans 18 residues. Germline V gene sequence: CDR1 LGHNA, CDR2 YNFKEQ. CDR3: CASSQGSPPSSYNSPLHF. The CDR3 DNA sequence: TGTGCCAGCAGCCAAGGATCCCCACCGAGCTCCTATAATTCACCCCTCCACTTT.

The V gene is TRBV2, the J gene TRBJ2-3; 7 bases line up with TRBD2. V dropped 10 bases and J dropped 0; count of bases not matched to a gene: 7. CDR1 is SNHLY and CDR2 is FYNNEI in the germline V gene. The CDR3 runs 14 residues. Here the CDR3 reads CATKRDPSTDTQYF. In DNA form, the CDR3 reads TGTGCCACAAAGCGGGACCCTAGCACAGATACGCAGTATTTT.

A few counts support this clone. The gene calls are TRBV6-5 and TRBJ1-2; 12 bases are shared with TRBD1. The V and J ends lost 6 bases and 6 bases, in that order; junction bases with no gene match: 5. This CDR3 has 14 amino acids. The germline V gene encodes CDR1 MNHEY and CDR2 SVGAGI. CDR3 DNA: TGTGCCAGCAGAAGCCGGGACAGGGGGCATGGCTACACCTTC. Translated, it gives CASRSRDRGHGYTF.

This chain connects TRBV19 to TRBJ1-5; D gene uncertain. CDR3 size: 15 residues. The germline V gene has CDR1 LNHDA and CDR2 SQIVND (reference sequence). The germline V and J ends were trimmed by 5 bases and 7 bases, with 18 bases remaining between them. The CDR3 loop reads CASSYIGGLDQPQHF. The CDR3 coding sequence is TGTGCCAGTAGTTATATTGGAGGGTTGGACCAGCCCCAGCATTTT.

J is TRBJ1-2 and V is TRBV5-1; 7 nucleotides agree with TRBD1. V lost 4 bases, J lost 1 base, and 7 bases stayed unmatched. The CDR3 contains 15 residues. Germline lookup yields CDR1 SGHRS and CDR2 YFSETQ. CDR3: CASSAWTGGNYGYTF. CDR3 sequence (DNA): TGCGCCAGCAGCGCATGGACAGGAGGTAACTATGGCTACACCTTC.

This clone was seen once. V and J are TRBV7-3 and TRBJ1-1, with 9 bases aligning to TRBD1. From germline, CDR1 is SGHTA and CDR2 FQGTGA. The CDR3 runs to 15 residues. Germline trimming cut 5 bases from V and 1 base from J; bases unmatched to any gene: 5. CDR3 region: CASSEQGARNTEAFF. In nucleotides, the CDR3 is TGTGCCAGCAGCGAACAGGGGGCAAGGAACACTGAAGCTTTCTTT.

This clone was counted once. The chain has TRBV6-6 and TRBJ2-2; 8 bases are shared with TRBD2. CDR1 and CDR2 from the germline V gene are MNHNY and SVGAGI (reference sequence). The CDR3 extends over 19 amino acids. V dropped 5 bases and J dropped 0; count of bases not matched to a gene: 14. The DNA of the CDR3 is TGTGCCAGCAGTCGAGGCCCGGCTAGCGGGTACCCGAACACCGGGGAGCTGTTTTTT. Its protein is CASSRGPASGYPNTGELFF.

The chain combines TRBV5-1 with TRBJ1-1; weak D call: TRBD1 (5 bases). The V end was cut by 4 bases, the J end by 4 bases, with 11 bases between. CDR1 and CDR2 from the germline V gene are SGHRS and YFSETQ. The CDR3 has 13 amino acids. CDR3 loop: CASSGTGGTEAFF. The CDR3 DNA sequence: TGCGCCAGCAGCGGGACGGGGGGCACTGAAGCTTTCTTT.

Comment on this clone: The junction does not match germline at one end; this may be a read error. The J gene is TRBJ2-1, the V gene TRBV2; 7 bases agree with TRBD2. Germline CDR1 is SNHLY and CDR2 is FYNNEI. The CDR3 runs 13 residues. CDR3 bases: TGTGCCAGCAGTGAATCTAGGGCTAGCGGAGAGATCTTC. It encodes CASSESRASGEIF.

This chain uses TRBV6-2 or TRBV6-3 with TRBJ2-7, with 7 bases matching TRBD2. Per the germline V gene, CDR1 is MNHEY and CDR2 is SVGEGT. V was clipped by 5 bases and J by 2 bases; unmatched bases: 9. The CDR3 has 15 residues. The CDR3 sequence is CASSTVRGRAYEQYF. The CDR3 DNA follows: TGTGCCAGCAGTACCGTCCGGGGGAGGGCCTACGAGCAGTACTTC.

The rearrangement uses TRBV4-3 and TRBJ2-7; 7 bases agree with TRBD1. The V and J ends lost 4 bases and 3 bases, in that order; junction bases with no gene match: 6. Looked up from germline, CDR1 is LGHNA and CDR2 is YSLEER. The CDR3 has 14 amino acids. For the CDR3, the DNA is TGCGCCAGCAGCCGTCAGGGGGATCGCTACGAGCAGTACTTC. The encoded protein is CASSRQGDRYEQYF.

The chain has TRBV2 and TRBJ2-5, with 7 bases fitting TRBD2. CDR1 is SNHLY, CDR2 FYNNEI, per germline. J was trimmed by 6 bases and V by 8 bases; bases with no gene match: 12. The length of the CDR3 is 14 residues. The CDR3 protein is CASADKELAKTQYF. In nucleotides, the CDR3 is TGTGCCAGCGCGGACAAGGAACTAGCGAAGACCCAGTACTTC.

The V call is TRBV6-6, the J call TRBJ1-4, with TRBD1 as a possible D gene (5 bases). The CDR3 runs to 15 residues. Trimming left V 2 bases short and J 5 bases short, with 12 bases between. Germline loops: CDR1 MNHNY, CDR2 SVGAGI (reference sequence). The chain's CDR3 is CASSYGRGWNEKLFF. In nucleotides, the CDR3 is TGTGCCAGCAGTTACGGCCGGGGGTGGAATGAAAAACTGTTTTTT.